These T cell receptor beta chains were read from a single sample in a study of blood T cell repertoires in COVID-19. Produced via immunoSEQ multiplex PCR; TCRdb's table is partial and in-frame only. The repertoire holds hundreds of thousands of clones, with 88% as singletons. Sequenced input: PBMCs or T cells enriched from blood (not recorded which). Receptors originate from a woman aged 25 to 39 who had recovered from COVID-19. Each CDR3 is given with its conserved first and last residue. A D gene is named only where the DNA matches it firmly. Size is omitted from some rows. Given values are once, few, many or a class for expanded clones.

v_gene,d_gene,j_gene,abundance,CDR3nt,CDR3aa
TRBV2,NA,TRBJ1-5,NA,TGTGCCAGCACCGGAGGGGAGGTTCAGCCCCAGCATTTT,CASTGGEVQPQHF
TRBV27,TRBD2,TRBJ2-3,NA,TGTGCCAGCAGTTTTCCGGGACTAGCGGGATCCCCCCCGGTAGATACGCAGTATTTT,CASSFPGLAGSPPVDTQYF
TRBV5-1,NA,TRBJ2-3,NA,TGCGCCAGCAGCTTGGGGGCTCCCACAGATACGCAGTATTTT,CASSLGAPTDTQYF
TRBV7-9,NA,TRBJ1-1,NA,TGTGCCAGCAGCTTAATGGACAGAAACATGAACACTGAAGCTTTCTTT,CASSLMDRNMNTEAFF
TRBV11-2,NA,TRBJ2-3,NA,TGTGCCAGCAGCTTTTCATTAGATACGCAGTATTTT,CASSFSLDTQYF
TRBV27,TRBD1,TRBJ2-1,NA,TGTGCCAGCAGTTTAGGGGGGACAGGCTTGGAGCAGTTCTTC,CASSLGGTGLEQFF
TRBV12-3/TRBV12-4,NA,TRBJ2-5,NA,TGTGCCAGCACCCCGGGAGCAAGGGAGACCCAGTACTTC,CASTPGARETQYF
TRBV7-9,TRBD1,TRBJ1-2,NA,TGTGCCAGCAGCACCGGGGGACAGAGAGAGATCTATGGCTACACCTTC,CASSTGGQREIYGYTF
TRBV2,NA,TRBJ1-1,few,TGTGCCAGCACGAGGGATGGCACTGAAGCTTTCTTT,CASTRDGTEAFF
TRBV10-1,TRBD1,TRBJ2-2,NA,TGCGCCAGCAGTGGGACAGGGGACACCGGGGAGCTGTTTTTT,CASSGTGDTGELFF
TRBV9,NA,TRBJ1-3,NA,TGTGCCAGCAGCGTCCGGGGGATCTCTGGAAACACCATATATTTT,CASSVRGISGNTIYF
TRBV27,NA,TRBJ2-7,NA,TGTGCCAGCAGTTTACCGAGGGGGGAGCAGTACTTC,CASSLPRGEQYF
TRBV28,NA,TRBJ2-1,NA,TGTGCCAGCAGTCCACGACAGCTCTCCTACAATGAGCAGTTCTTC,CASSPRQLSYNEQFF
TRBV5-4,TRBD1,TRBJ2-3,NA,TGTGCCAGCAGCCCGTGGACAGGGCAGGGAGATACGCAGTATTTT,CASSPWTGQGDTQYF
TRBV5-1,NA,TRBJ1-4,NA,TGCGCCAGCAGCCCTGGGGGGTTGGGTAATGAAAAACTGTTTTTT,CASSPGGLGNEKLFF
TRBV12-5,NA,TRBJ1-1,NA,TGTGCTAGCCTTCGGGACACTGAAGCTTTCTTT,CASLRDTEAFF
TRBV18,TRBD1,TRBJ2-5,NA,TGTGCCAGCTCACCTAAAAGACAGGGAGAGACCCAGTACTTC,CASSPKRQGETQYF
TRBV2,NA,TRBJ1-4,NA,TGTGCCAGCAGCGCCGACAGAACAACTAATGAAAAACTGTTTTTT,CASSADRTTNEKLFF
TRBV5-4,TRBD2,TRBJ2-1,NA,TGTGCCAGCAGCTCCGGAGGCGGGAGGGCGATGAATGAGCAGTTCTTC,CASSSGGGRAMNEQFF
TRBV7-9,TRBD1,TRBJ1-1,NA,TGTGCCAGCAGCCCGAGGGGACAGATAAATAATGAAGCTTTCTTT,CASSPRGQINNEAFF
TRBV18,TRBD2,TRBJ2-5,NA,TGTGCCAGCTCACCGCGCCGGGACTACCAAGAGGGCCAGTACTTC,CASSPRRDYQEGQYF
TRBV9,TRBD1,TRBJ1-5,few,TGTGCCAGCAGCGCGACAGGGGGCCCTCCGGAGCCCCAGCATTTT,CASSATGGPPEPQHF
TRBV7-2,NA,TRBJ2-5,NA,TGTGCCAGCAGCTCGCTAGTAGAAGAGACCCAGTACTTC,CASSSLVEETQYF
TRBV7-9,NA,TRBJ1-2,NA,TGTGCCAGCGATCTCGAGCCGGGGGGGAGCTATGGCTACACCTTC,CASDLEPGGSYGYTF
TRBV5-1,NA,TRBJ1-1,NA,TGCGCCAGCTCAGAACCAAACAGGGAGTACACTGAAGCTTTCTTT,CASSEPNREYTEAFF
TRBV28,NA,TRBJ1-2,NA,TGTGCCAGCAGTTCGTACAGGGACCTTGGCTACACCTTC,CASSSYRDLGYTF
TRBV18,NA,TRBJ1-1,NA,TGTGCCAGCTCACCAACGGGGTCTGAAGCTTTCTTT,CASSPTGSEAFF
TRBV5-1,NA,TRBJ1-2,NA,TGCGCCAGCAGCCCCCCCGGGGAGGTTGGCGGCTACACCTTC,CASSPPGEVGGYTF
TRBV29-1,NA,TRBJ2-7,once,TGCAGCGTTTCTTGGGGGCTCTACGAGCAGTACTTC,CSVSWGLYEQYF